One and the same sample provided the 15 T cell receptor beta chains below, sequenced in a study of beta chain features in type 1 diabetes. Findings of the study overall: Researchers report that Type 1 diabetes patients had moderately but significantly shorter TCRB CDR3s across all four CD4+ subsets.

The entirety of the isolated RNA underwent reverse transcription, so expressed TCRB transcripts were sequenced. This table comes from immunoSEQ multiplex PCR, and its TCRdb copy is limited to in-frame clones, with some not included. The sample holds about 660,000 clones, more than 12% seen once. These receptors' antigens are unknown. The specimen sequenced was naive CD4+ T cells from blood. The receptor source for this set is a man aged 18 to 35 with type 1 diabetes.

The sample holds a few counts of this clone. The rearrangement links TRBV9 to TRBJ2-3; D unclear. The CDR3 loop spans 13 amino acids. The V end lost 0 bases, the J end lost 2 bases, and 4 bases lay between the germline ends. CDR1 is SGDLS, CDR2 YYNGEE, per germline. CDR3 sequence (DNA): TGTGCCAGCAGCGTAGCCCCCACAGATACGCAGTATTTT. This sequence encodes CASSVAPTDTQYF.

V usage is TRBV7-9 and J usage is TRBJ2-6; no clear D. With 1 base removed from V and 3 bases from J, the gap between germline ends came to 4 bases. This CDR3 is built from 14 residues. Germline CDR1 SEHNR, CDR2 FQNEAQ (reference sequence). CDR3 loop: CASSLEGGANVLTF. CDR3 DNA: TGTGCCAGCAGCTTAGAAGGTGGGGCCAACGTCCTGACTTTC.

The V call is TRBV4-2, the J call TRBJ2-7; 9 nucleotides match TRBD1. Trimming took 6 bases from V and 7 from J; bases not matched to a gene: 13. The CDR3 runs to 15 residues. Germline V CDR1 and CDR2: LGHNA, YNFKEQ. The CDR3 DNA sequence: TGTGCCAGCAGTACAGTTGGACAGGGGTCGGGTGAGCAGTACTTC. It translates to CASSTVGQGSGEQYF.

This clone was detected a few times. The chain joins TRBV11-2 to TRBJ2-1; the D is unclear. The CDR3 has 14 residues. The ends were cut back, 3 bases at V and 3 bases at J, with 9 bases in the middle. CDR1 SGHAT and CDR2 FQNNGV come from the germline V gene. The CDR3, as DNA: TGTGCCAGCAGCTTTTTCACCGGCTACAATGAGCAGTTCTTC. As protein: CASSFFTGYNEQFF.

The chain has TRBV28 and TRBJ2-5; D perhaps matches TRBD2 (7 bases). CDR3 length: 13 amino acids. V was shortened by 7 bases and J by 5 bases, with 14 bases between the two germline ends. The V gene's germline CDR1 is MDHEN and CDR2 SYDVKM. As DNA, the CDR3 is TGTGCCAGCATGAGGGGGGGCCCTGAGACCCAGTACTTC. It encodes CASMRGGPETQYF.

This clone was counted only a few times. The chain couples TRBV28 to TRBJ1-2, with a weak D call TRBD1 (5 bases). CDR3 length equals 15 residues. The germline gives CDR1 MDHEN, CDR2 SYDVKM. The germline V and J ends were trimmed by 2 bases and 4 bases, with 14 bases remaining between them. The CDR3 is CASSLTPQGAYGYTF. CDR3 nucleotides: TGTGCCAGCAGTTTAACCCCCCAGGGTGCCTATGGCTACACCTTC.

This clone appeared many times. Other DNA sequences within the sample encode an identical CDR3. The chain uses TRBV28 and TRBJ2-6; no firm D call. CDR3 length equals 13 residues. Looked up from germline, CDR1 is MDHEN and CDR2 is SYDVKM. With 2 bases removed from V and 4 bases from J, the gap between germline ends came to 3 bases. CDR3 sequence (DNA): TGTGCCAGCAGTTTAAACGGGGCCAACGTCCTGACTTTC. It yields the protein CASSLNGANVLTF.

This clone has only a few counts. J is TRBJ1-2 and V is TRBV4-3; D is undetermined. V lost 0 bases, J lost 3 bases, and 8 bases lay in between. The CDR3 is 14 amino acids. Germline CDR1 reads LGHNA; CDR2 reads YSLEER. This CDR3 reads CASSQEVSHYGYTF. CDR3 in DNA: TGCGCCAGCAGCCAAGAGGTGTCGCACTATGGCTACACCTTC.

The V and J genes are TRBV4-1 and TRBJ2-2; the match to TRBD1 covers 8 bases. Germline-derived CDR1 and CDR2 are MGHRA and YSYEKL. The CDR3 is 16 residues long. The junction had 7 bases not matched to a gene; V was cut back by 5 bases and J by 2 bases. The CDR3 reads CASSARDRSNTGELFF. CDR3 coding DNA: TGCGCCAGCAGCGCCCGGGACAGGAGTAACACCGGGGAGCTGTTTTTT.

This clone occurred a few times. The chain couples TRBV2 to TRBJ1-2; D is unclear. Germline V gives CDR1 SNHLY, CDR2 FYNNEI. The CDR3 extends over 14 amino acids. V was clipped by 2 bases and J by 7 bases, with 14 bases between them. The CDR3, as DNA: TGTGCCAGCAGTGAACCGAGGGTGGACCGTGGCTACACCTTC. It translates to CASSEPRVDRGYTF.

A few counts support this clone. This chain joins TRBV7-9 and TRBJ2-7, with D tentatively TRBD1 (6 bases). CDR1 and CDR2 from the germline V gene are SEHNR and FQNEAQ (reference sequence). Trimming removed 5 bases at V and 6 bases at J, with 11 bases between. This CDR3 region has 12 residues. As DNA, the CDR3 is TGTGCCAGCAGCCGTACAGGGAGCGAGCAGTACTTC. Its protein product is CASSRTGSEQYF.

This clone was observed a few times. V usage is TRBV6-6 and J usage is TRBJ2-3; D could derive from TRBD1 or TRBD2 (5 bases each). The CDR3 loop spans 12 amino acids. Germline CDR1 is MNHNY and CDR2 is SVGAGI (reference sequence). Trimming left V 7 bases short and J 5 bases short, with 10 bases between. CDR3 sequence (DNA): TGTGCCAGCAACGGTGGGGGAGATACGCAGTATTTT. Residues: CASNGGGDTQYF.

A few counts support this clone. J is TRBJ2-1 and V is TRBV7-2, with TRBD2 matching 10 bases. With 6 bases clipped from V and 2 bases from J, the junction kept 7 bases outside the gene matches. The CDR3 totals 16 residues. Germline-derived CDR1 and CDR2 are SGHTA and FQGNSA. CDR3 residues: CASSFTSGVTYNEQFF. The CDR3 nucleotides are TGTGCCAGCAGTTTTACTAGCGGGGTCACCTACAATGAGCAGTTCTTC.

The genes are TRBV4-2 and TRBJ2-7, with D uncertain. Trimming removed 1 base from V and 0 bases from J, with 10 bases in between. Germline CDR1 is LGHNA and CDR2 is YNFKEQ. The CDR3 length is 15 residues. The CDR3 nucleotides read TGTGCCAGCAGCCAAGGAGGACGGGTCTCCTACGAGCAGTACTTC. This codes for CASSQGGRVSYEQYF.

The V and J genes are TRBV30 and TRBJ1-4, with D perhaps matching TRBD1 (5 bases). Germline lookup yields CDR1 GTSNPN and CDR2 SVGIG (reference sequence). CDR3 length: 11 amino acids. The V gene lost 3 bases and the J gene lost 15 bases, with 14 bases spanning the gap. The chain's CDR3 is CAWRAGRDLFF. CDR3 nucleotide sequence: TGTGCCTGGAGAGCAGGCCGGGACTTGTTTTTT. Using reference TRBV30 and TRBJ1-4 for the parts outside the CDR3, the full variable domain is SQTIHQWPATLVQPVGSPLSLECTVEGTSNPNLYWYRQAAGRGLQLLFYSVGIGQISSEVPQNLSASRPQDRQFILSSKKLLLSDSGFYLCAWRAGRDLFFGSGTQLSVL.